One and the same sample provided the 16 T cell receptor beta chains below, sequenced in a study of blood T cell repertoires in COVID-19. Profiled with immunoSEQ multiplex PCR; TCRdb holds only in-frame clones, not every one. The repertoire holds roughly 50,000 clones, with roughly 84% as singletons. The material sequenced was peripheral blood. These receptors all stem from a man between 65 and 85 years old with acute or convalescent COVID-19.

This clone was counted a single time. The gene calls are TRBV19 and TRBJ1-5; D perhaps matches TRBD1 (5 bases). The germline CDR1 and CDR2 sequences are LNHDA and SQIVND (reference sequence). Between the trimmed V and J ends, which lost 4 bases and 5 bases, there was a span of 12 bases. The CDR3 is 14 amino acids. The CDR3 sequence is CASSRGGEDQPQHF. The CDR3 nucleotides read TGTGCCAGTAGTAGAGGAGGGGAGGATCAGCCCCAGCATTTT.

V usage is TRBV12-3 or TRBV12-4 and J usage is TRBJ2-3, with D tentatively TRBD2 (6 bases). V lost 6 bases and J lost 2, with 9 bases in between. This CDR3 spans 13 amino acids. DNA for the CDR3: TGTGCCAGCAGGGGGACTGCCACAGATACGCAGTATTTT. This translates into CASRGTATDTQYF.

This clone showed up just a few times. The V call is TRBV11-1, the J call TRBJ1-1; 7 bases are a match to TRBD1. Losses at the gene ends were 3 bases for V and 7 bases for J; bases not matched to a gene: 5. CDR3 length: 13 amino acids. Germline CDR1 is SGHAT and CDR2 is FQDESV (reference sequence). CDR3 residues: CASSFHRQGEAFF. DNA for the CDR3: TGTGCCAGCAGCTTCCACCGACAGGGTGAAGCTTTCTTT.

The rearrangement uses TRBV7-3 and TRBJ1-1; 9 nucleotides line up with TRBD1. V gave up 2 bases and J gave up 10 bases; unmatched junction bases: 5. CDR1 is SGHTA and CDR2 is FQGTGA in the germline V gene. This CDR3 is 13 amino acids long. CDR3 DNA: TGTGCCAGCAGCTTAGGGACAGGGTTTCCAGCTTTCTTT. Protein product: CASSLGTGFPAFF.

This chain uses TRBV5-5 with TRBJ1-5, with TRBD1 matching 10 bases. CDR3 length: 18 residues. The trim removed 4 bases at V and 0 bases at J, leaving 10 bases unmatched. Germline V lookup: CDR1 SGHKS, CDR2 YYEKEE (reference sequence). The CDR3 reads CASSPSGQGYYSNQPQHF. CDR3 in DNA: TGTGCCAGCAGCCCGTCGGGACAGGGGTATTATAGCAATCAGCCCCAGCATTTT. The entire variable domain, with the rest obtained from reference TRBV5-5 and TRBJ1-5, is as follows: DAGVTQSPTHLIKTRGQQVTLRCSPISGHKSVSWYQQVLGQGPQFIFQYYEKEERGRGNFPDRFSARQFPNYSSELNVNALLLGDSALYLCASSPSGQGYYSNQPQHFGDGTRLSIL.

V usage is TRBV19 and J usage is TRBJ1-4; tentative D call: TRBD1 (5 bases). Trimming removed 5 bases from V and 7 bases from J, with 20 bases in between. The CDR3 length is 16 residues. CDR1 is LNHDA and CDR2 is SQIVND in the germline V gene (reference sequence). The CDR3 sequence: CASSLYRQTRGEKLFF. CDR3 DNA: TGTGCCAGTAGTTTGTACAGACAGACGAGAGGTGAAAAACTGTTTTTT.

V and J are TRBV5-1 and TRBJ2-5; tentatively, D is TRBD1 (5 bases). This CDR3 region has 17 residues. Trimming shortened V by 1 base and J by 1 base, and 17 bases separated the two germline ends. CDR1 SGHRS and CDR2 YFSETQ come from the germline V gene. The CDR3 DNA is TGCGCCAGCAGCTTGAGATTGGGGCCTCGCCTCCAAGAGACCCAGTACTTC. It is translated as CASSLRLGPRLQETQYF.

The chain joins TRBV5-4 to TRBJ2-1, with D possibly TRBD1 on 6 matching bases. This CDR3 has 15 amino acids. V lost 5 bases, J lost 5 bases, and 17 bases lay in between. Germline loops: CDR1 SGHNT, CDR2 YYREEE (reference sequence). The CDR3 nucleotides read TGTGCCAGCAGTAACAACAGGGTAGGGAACAATGAGCAGTTCTTC. It encodes CASSNNRVGNNEQFF.

Only one count was recorded for this clone. The J gene is TRBJ2-3, the V gene TRBV11-2, with 8 bases aligning to TRBD2. This CDR3 is built from 16 residues. Losses at the gene ends were 5 bases for V and 2 bases for J; bases not matched to a gene: 9. Germline lookup yields CDR1 SGHAT and CDR2 FQNNGV. The CDR3 region is CASSPRGAGPTDTQYF. The CDR3 DNA reads as TGTGCCAGCAGCCCGCGGGGGGCTGGGCCCACAGATACGCAGTATTTT.

This chain links TRBV7-7 with TRBJ2-7; 7 nucleotides line up with TRBD1. The CDR3 spans 15 residues. The V segment lost 3 bases and the J segment 1 base; nucleotides outside the gene matches: 6. From germline, CDR1 is SSHAT and CDR2 FNYEAQ (reference sequence). CDR3 amino acids: CASSFGTERSYEQYF. The CDR3 coding sequence is TGTGCCAGCAGCTTTGGGACAGAGCGGTCCTACGAGCAGTACTTC.

Note on this clone: Germline is not matched at one junction end, which may reflect a read error. J is TRBJ2-7 and V is TRBV5-6, with 7 bases aligning to TRBD2. The CDR3 contains 13 residues. The germline gives CDR1 SGHDT, CDR2 YYEEEE. The DNA of the CDR3 is TGTGCCAGCGGCTTAGCGGGTCGAGCCGAGCAGTACTTC. This codes for CASGLAGRAEQYF.

This clone came up a few times. The chain has TRBV19 and TRBJ2-7; D uncertain. In germline, CDR1 is LNHDA, CDR2 SQIVND (reference sequence). V lost 1 base and J lost 3, with 13 bases in between. The CDR3 loop spans 15 amino acids. Here the CDR3 DNA reads TGTGCCAGTAGTATAGCGGTGAGAGAATACTACGAGCAGTACTTC. Its protein is CASSIAVREYYEQYF. The variable domain in full, completed from reference TRBV19 and TRBJ2-7, reads DGGITQSPKYLFRKEGQNVTLSCEQNLNHDAMYWYRQDPGQGLRLIYYSQIVNDFQKGDIAEGYSVSREKKESFPLTVTSAQKNPTAFYLCASSIAVREYYEQYFGPGTRLTVT.

This chain connects TRBV11-2 to TRBJ2-5; 10 bases are a match to TRBD1. The germline V gene encodes CDR1 SGHAT and CDR2 FQNNGV. The CDR3 contains 16 residues. With 2 bases clipped from V and 4 bases from J, the junction kept 7 bases outside the gene matches. This CDR3 is CASSLNGQGVRETQYF. The CDR3 DNA sequence: TGTGCCAGCAGCTTAAATGGACAGGGGGTTCGAGAGACCCAGTACTTC. The full variable domain, its missing parts supplied by reference TRBV11-2 and TRBJ2-5, is EAGVAQSPRYKIIEKRQSVAFWCNPISGHATLYWYQQILGQGPKLLIQFQNNGVVDDSQLPKDRFSAERLKGVDSTLKIQPAKLEDSAVYLCASSLNGQGVRETQYFGPGTRLLVL.

The chain carries TRBV7-2 and TRBJ2-2, with D maybe TRBD1 (6 bases). The CDR3 runs to 18 residues. The V gene lost 5 bases and the J gene lost 1 base, with 20 bases spanning the gap. Germline V gene lookup returns CDR1 SGHTA and CDR2 FQGNSA. The CDR3 sequence is CASSPGRNRVGNTGELFF. In DNA, the CDR3 is TGTGCCAGCAGCCCGGGGAGAAACAGGGTCGGGAACACCGGGGAGCTGTTTTTT.

V and J are TRBV4-2 and TRBJ2-3; the match to TRBD2 covers 7 bases. This CDR3 is built from 15 residues. CDR1 and CDR2 from the germline V gene are LGHNA and YNFKEQ. V gave up 4 bases and J gave up 3 bases; unmatched junction bases: 7. The DNA of the CDR3 is TGTGCCAGCAGCCGGGAATCTAGCGGTACAGATACGCAGTATTTT. Translating it yields CASSRESSGTDTQYF.

V gene TRBV5-1 combines with J gene TRBJ1-6; D is unclear. V gave up 1 base and J gave up 1 base, with 12 bases separating them. From germline, CDR1 is SGHRS and CDR2 YFSETQ. CDR3 length: 17 amino acids. The CDR3 reads CASSLRTDFSYNSPLHF. CDR3 sequence (DNA): TGCGCCAGCAGCTTGAGGACGGACTTTTCCTATAATTCACCCCTCCACTTT.